What follows describes a single T cell receptor beta chain. Its antigen is still unknown. Per the germline V gene, CDR1 is LNHDA and CDR2 is SQIVND (reference sequence). The CDR3 contains 13 residues. With 5 bases removed from V and 2 bases from J, the gap between germline ends came to 10 bases. This specimen comes from a study of naive and memory T cell subsets. Overall study results and limits: In CD4 and CD8 cells, diversity dropped from naive through EMRA.

Two oligonucleotides, mixed equimolar, formed the beta constant-region primer covering TRBC1 and TRBC2. Four rounds of PCR amplified the ligated cDNA using nested alpha and beta constant-region primers plus SP2. The cDNA 3' end received a ligated single-stranded oligonucleotide carrying the SP2 primer and a 12-nucleotide UMI. One entry per CDR3 protein results from TCRdb running MiXCR on the UMI-ligation and nested PCR reads. The sample has 15,000 to 20,000 distinct CDR3 sequences; 8.7% are singletons. Specimen: central memory CD8+ T cells from blood. The rearrangement links TRBV19 to TRBJ2-7; D unresolved. This sequence originates from a human donor in good health. CDR3 bases: TGTGCCAGTAGTTTGAGATCGACCTACGAGCAGTACTTC. It encodes CASSLRSTYEQYF.